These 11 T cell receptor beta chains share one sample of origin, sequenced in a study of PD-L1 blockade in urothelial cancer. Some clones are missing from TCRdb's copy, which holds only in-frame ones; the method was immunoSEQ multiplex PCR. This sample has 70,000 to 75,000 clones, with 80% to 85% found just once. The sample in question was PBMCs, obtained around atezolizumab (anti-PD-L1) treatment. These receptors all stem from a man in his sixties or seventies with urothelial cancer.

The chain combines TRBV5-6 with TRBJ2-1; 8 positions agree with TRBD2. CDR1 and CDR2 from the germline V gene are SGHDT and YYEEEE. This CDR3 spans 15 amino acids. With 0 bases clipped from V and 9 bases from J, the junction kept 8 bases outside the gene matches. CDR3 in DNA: TGTGCCAGCAGCTTGGAATGGCGGGAGGTTGGTGAGCAGTTCTTC. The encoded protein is CASSLEWREVGEQFF.

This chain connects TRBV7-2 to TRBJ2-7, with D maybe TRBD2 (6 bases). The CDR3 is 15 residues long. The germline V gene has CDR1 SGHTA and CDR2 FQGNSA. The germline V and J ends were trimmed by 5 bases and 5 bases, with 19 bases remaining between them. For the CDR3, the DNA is TGTGCCAGCAGCGGCACCGGGACTGTATTAGACGAGCAGTACTTC. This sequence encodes CASSGTGTVLDEQYF.

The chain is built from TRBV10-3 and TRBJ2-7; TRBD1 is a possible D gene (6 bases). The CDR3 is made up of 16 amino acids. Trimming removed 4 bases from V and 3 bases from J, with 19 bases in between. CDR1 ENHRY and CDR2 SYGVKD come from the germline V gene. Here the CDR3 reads CAISGGPLEGDYEQYF. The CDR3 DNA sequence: TGTGCCATCAGTGGGGGGCCACTAGAGGGGGACTACGAGCAGTACTTC.

The CDR3 bases are TGTGCCAGCAGCACGGTAGCGGGAGGGGTCACAGATACGCAGTATTTT. Translation gives CASSTVAGGVTDTQYF. The chain couples TRBV11-2 to TRBJ2-3, with 11 bases lining up with TRBD2. The CDR3 covers 16 residues. With 5 bases clipped from V and 2 bases from J, the junction kept 6 bases outside the gene matches. Per the germline V gene, CDR1 is SGHAT and CDR2 is FQNNGV.

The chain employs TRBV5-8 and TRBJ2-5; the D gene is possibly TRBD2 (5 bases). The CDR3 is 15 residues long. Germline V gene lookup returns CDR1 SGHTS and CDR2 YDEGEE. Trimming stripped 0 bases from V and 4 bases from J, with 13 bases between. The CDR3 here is CASSLEGVLGETQYF. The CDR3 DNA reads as TGTGCCAGCAGCTTGGAGGGAGTACTGGGAGAGACCCAGTACTTC.

The CDR3 sequence is CASSLVSTVRSNQPQHF. The CDR3 nucleotides read TGTGCCAGCTCACTGGTATCCACAGTGAGAAGCAATCAGCCCCAGCATTTT. This rearrangement joins TRBV18 to TRBJ1-5; D is unresolved. V lost 4 bases to trimming and J lost 1 base, with 17 bases between them. CDR3 length equals 17 residues. CDR1 is KGHSH and CDR2 is LQKENI in the germline V gene.

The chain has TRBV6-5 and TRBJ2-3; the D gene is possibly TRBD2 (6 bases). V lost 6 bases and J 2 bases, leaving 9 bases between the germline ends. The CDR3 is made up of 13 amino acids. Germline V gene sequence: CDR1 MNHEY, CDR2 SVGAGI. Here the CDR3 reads CASRASATDTQYF. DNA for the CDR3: TGTGCCAGCAGGGCTAGCGCCACAGATACGCAGTATTTT.

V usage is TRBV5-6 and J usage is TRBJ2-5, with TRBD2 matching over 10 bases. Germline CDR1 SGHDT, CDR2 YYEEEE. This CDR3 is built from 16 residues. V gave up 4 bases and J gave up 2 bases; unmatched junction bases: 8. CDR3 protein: CASSPYRTSGQETQYF. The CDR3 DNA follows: TGTGCCAGCAGCCCCTATAGGACTAGCGGACAAGAGACCCAGTACTTC.

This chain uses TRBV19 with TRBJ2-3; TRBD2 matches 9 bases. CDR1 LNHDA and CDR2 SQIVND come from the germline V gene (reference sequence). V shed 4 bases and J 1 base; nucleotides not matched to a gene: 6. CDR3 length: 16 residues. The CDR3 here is CASSTTSGLGTDTQYF. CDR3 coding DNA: TGTGCCAGTAGTACGACTAGCGGATTAGGCACAGATACGCAGTATTTT.

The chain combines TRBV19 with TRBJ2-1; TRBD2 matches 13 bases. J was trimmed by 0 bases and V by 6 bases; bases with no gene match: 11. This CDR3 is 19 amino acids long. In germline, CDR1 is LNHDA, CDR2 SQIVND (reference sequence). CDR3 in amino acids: CASRSTGLAGPSSYNEQFF. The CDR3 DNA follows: TGTGCCAGTAGATCGACGGGACTAGCGGGGCCGAGCTCCTACAATGAGCAGTTCTTC. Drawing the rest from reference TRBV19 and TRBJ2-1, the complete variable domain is DGGITQSPKYLFRKEGQNVTLSCEQNLNHDAMYWYRQDPGQGLRLIYYSQIVNDFQKGDIAEGYSVSREKKESFPLTVTSAQKNPTAFYLCASRSTGLAGPSSYNEQFFGPGTRLTVL.

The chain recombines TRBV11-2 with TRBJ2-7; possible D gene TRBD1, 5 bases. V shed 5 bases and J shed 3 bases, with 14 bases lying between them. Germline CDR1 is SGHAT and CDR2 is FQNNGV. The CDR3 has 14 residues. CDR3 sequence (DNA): TGTGCCAGCAGCCGCGGACAAAGGTTCTACGAGCAGTACTTC. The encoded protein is CASSRGQRFYEQYF.